A single sample gave rise to the 21 T cell receptor beta chains below, sequenced in a study of CD4 T cells in relation to SARS-CoV-2 and coronaviruses. CD4+ T cells from unexposed donors were obtained before the COVID-19 pandemic (2011-2018). The cells were cultured for about ten days before CD4+ T cells were isolated. Antigen specificity for these receptors is unknown. The method was immunoSEQ multiplex PCR; TCRdb's version includes in-frame clones alone and lacks a portion of them. In the table there are approximately 25,000 clones, about 73% of which are singletons. The sequencing sample was made of CD4+ T cells from PBMCs, cultured in vitro. These receptors were taken from a human donor in good health.

This clone came up a few times. The rearrangement links TRBV5-1 to TRBJ1-5; possible D gene TRBD1, 5 bases. Per the germline V gene, CDR1 is SGHRS and CDR2 is YFSETQ. CDR3 length: 15 residues. V gave up 4 bases and J gave up 2 bases, with 13 bases separating them. CDR3 coding DNA: TGCGCCAGCAGCATTGCAGGGTTGGGCAATCAGCCCCAGCATTTT. Residues: CASSIAGLGNQPQHF.

This chain joins TRBV3-1 (or the pseudogene TRBV3-2) and TRBJ1-1, with D possibly TRBD1 on 5 matching bases. Germline V gene data show CDR1 as LGHDT and CDR2 as YNNKEL (reference sequence). The CDR3 runs to 14 residues. V shed 0 bases and J shed 5 bases, with 10 bases lying between them. The CDR3 nucleotides are TGTGCCAGCAGCCAAGAACAGGAGGTAACTGAAGCTTTCTTT. This sequence encodes CASSQEQEVTEAFF.

The chain is built from TRBV7-9 and TRBJ2-7, with D perhaps being TRBD1 or TRBD2 (6 bases each). CDR1 is SEHNR, CDR2 FQNEAQ, per germline (reference sequence). The V gene lost 4 bases and the J gene lost 0 bases, with 13 bases spanning the gap. The CDR3 has 15 residues. In nucleotides, the CDR3 is TGTGCCAGCAGCTCGCGGGACAAAGGCTCCTACGAGCAGTACTTC. Amino acid sequence: CASSSRDKGSYEQYF.

The rearrangement links TRBV5-1 to TRBJ2-7, with TRBD1 matching over 7 bases. The V gene's germline CDR1 is SGHRS and CDR2 YFSETQ. The CDR3 runs to 14 residues. V lost 2 bases, J lost 2 bases, and 4 bases stayed unmatched. The CDR3 loop reads CASSLDRAAYEQYF. In nucleotides, the CDR3 is TGCGCCAGCAGCTTAGACAGGGCCGCCTACGAGCAGTACTTC.

This chain joins TRBV6-2 or TRBV6-3 and TRBJ2-7; D is unclear. The CDR3 has 16 amino acids. Germline CDR1 is MNHEY and CDR2 is SVGEGT. Trimming shortened V by 2 bases and J by 3 bases, and 17 bases separated the two germline ends. The CDR3 region is CASSYESRLSNYEQYF. In DNA form, the CDR3 reads TGTGCCAGCAGTTACGAGTCGCGGCTTTCAAACTACGAGCAGTACTTC.

V is TRBV9 and J is TRBJ1-3; 8 bases map to TRBD1. Germline V gene sequence: CDR1 SGDLS, CDR2 YYNGEE. The junction had 5 bases not matched to a gene; V was cut back by 2 bases and J by 4 bases. This CDR3 spans 15 amino acids. CDR3 nucleotide sequence: TGTGCCAGCAGCGTGACAGGGGCTTCGGGAAACACCATATATTTT. Its protein is CASSVTGASGNTIYF.

In this sample, this clone turned up once. The V and J genes are TRBV7-9 and TRBJ2-2, with unresolved D. V was shortened by 0 bases and J by 6 bases, with 11 bases between the two germline ends. Per the germline V gene, CDR1 is SEHNR and CDR2 is FQNEAQ (reference sequence). CDR3 length: 15 residues. The chain's CDR3 is CASSLASQIPGELFF. Written as DNA, the CDR3 is TGTGCCAGCAGCTTAGCGTCGCAGATACCCGGGGAGCTGTTTTTT.

There are a few counts of this clone. The genes are TRBV27 and TRBJ1-4, with D uncertain. The germline gives CDR1 MNHEY, CDR2 SMNVEV (reference sequence). The CDR3 sequence is 15 residues long. The V end was cut by 7 bases, the J end by 6 bases, with 18 bases between. CDR3 sequence: CASTPSPLGHEKLFF. DNA for the CDR3: TGTGCCAGCACTCCCTCTCCCCTCGGGCATGAAAAACTGTTTTTT.

This chain connects TRBV27 to TRBJ1-2, with a tentative D call TRBD1 (6 bases). V shed 3 bases and J shed 4 bases, with 15 bases lying between them. Germline V lookup: CDR1 MNHEY, CDR2 SMNVEV (reference sequence). CDR3 length: 15 amino acids. The CDR3 loop is CASSFTQGGSYGYTF. CDR3 sequence (DNA): TGTGCCAGCAGTTTCACACAGGGTGGGAGCTATGGCTACACCTTC.

This clone was recorded once. The DNA of the CDR3 is TGTGCCAGCAGCCCAAGCCGGGACTTAAACACTGAAGCTTTCTTT. Its protein is CASSPSRDLNTEAFF. This chain links TRBV3-1 (or the pseudogene TRBV3-2) with TRBJ1-1; D is possibly TRBD1 (5 bases). The CDR3 runs 15 residues. Trimming pared 4 bases from V and 2 bases from J, leaving 14 bases between. Germline assignment: CDR1 LGHDT and CDR2 YNNKEL (reference sequence).

This clone was seen just once. The rearrangement links TRBV21-1 to TRBJ1-3. TRBV21-1 is described as a pseudogene. The length of the CDR3 is 11 residues. For the CDR3, the DNA is TGTGCCAGACGAAGGGGAAACACCATATATTTT. Amino acid sequence: CARRRGNTIYF.

This rearrangement joins TRBV18 to TRBJ2-7, with 7 bases aligning to TRBD2. After removal of 3 bases from V and 2 bases from J, the junction contained 4 bases not matched to a gene. The CDR3 runs to 14 residues. CDR1 is KGHSH and CDR2 is LQKENI in the germline V gene. This chain's CDR3 is CASSPGLTTYEQYF. The CDR3 DNA reads as TGTGCCAGCTCACCGGGACTAACTACCTACGAGCAGTACTTC.

V usage is TRBV12-5 and J usage is TRBJ2-7; D possibly corresponds to TRBD2 (5 bases). This CDR3 region has 13 residues. The germline gives CDR1 LGHNT, CDR2 FRNRAP. V was clipped by 4 bases and J by 6 bases, with 13 bases between them. DNA of the CDR3: TGTGCTAGTGGTTCCACCCCTCGGGGCGAGCAGTACTTC. It codes for CASGSTPRGEQYF.

This sequence joins TRBV6-1 and TRBJ1-2; D uncertain. Deletions cut 3 bases from V and 0 bases from J, with 14 bases between. The CDR3 runs to 16 residues. Per germline, CDR1 MNHNS and CDR2 SASEGT. Here the CDR3 reads CASSDLWAGANYGYTF. Written as DNA, the CDR3 is TGTGCCAGCAGTGACCTGTGGGCAGGTGCTAACTATGGCTACACCTTC.

Only one count was recorded for this clone. The chain has TRBV7-9 and TRBJ1-5, with 7 bases aligning to TRBD1. Germline assignment: CDR1 SEHNR and CDR2 FQNEAQ (reference sequence). This CDR3 contains 15 residues. With 5 bases clipped from V and 6 bases from J, the junction kept 10 bases outside the gene matches. The CDR3, as DNA: TGTGCCAGCAGCCTAGACAGGGACTCATCTCAGCCCCAGCATTTT. Protein product: CASSLDRDSSQPQHF.

The chain couples TRBV14 to TRBJ1-3; D not resolved. In germline, CDR1 is SGHDN, CDR2 FVKESK. This CDR3 is 15 amino acids long. The germline V and J ends were trimmed by 0 bases and 8 bases, with 14 bases remaining between them. The CDR3 is CASSQDRHPVDTIYF. CDR3 bases: TGTGCCAGCAGCCAAGATAGACACCCGGTCGACACCATATATTTT.

The V call is TRBV24-1, the J call TRBJ2-1; no clear D. Germline V lookup: CDR1 KGHDR, CDR2 SFDVKD. The CDR3 length is 9 residues. Trimming stripped 11 bases from V and 15 bases from J, with 13 bases between. The CDR3 DNA reads as TGTGCCATCGTGTTAGTCTGGTTCTTC. Protein product: CAIVLVWFF.

This clone was detected a few times. V usage is TRBV12-3 or TRBV12-4 and J usage is TRBJ1-2; no clear D. Trimming took off 3 bases at V and 8 bases at J, with 7 bases between the two ends. This CDR3 contains 11 residues. This CDR3 is CASSFGPGYTF. The CDR3 nucleotides are TGTGCCAGCAGTTTTGGGCCCGGCTACACCTTC.

The V call is TRBV28, the J call TRBJ1-1; D is perhaps TRBD1 (5 bases). Germline CDR1 is MDHEN and CDR2 is SYDVKM. V was clipped by 5 bases and J by 0 bases, with 16 bases between them. The CDR3 totals 16 residues. The CDR3 spells CASSGSRGSVNTEAFF. For the CDR3, the DNA is TGTGCCAGCAGTGGATCTAGGGGTTCGGTGAACACTGAAGCTTTCTTT. The variable domain in full, with the rest retrieved from reference TRBV28 and TRBJ1-1, is DVKVTQSSRYLVKRTGEKVFLECVQDMDHENMFWYRQDPGLGLRLIYFSYDVKMKEKGDIPEGYSVSREKKERFSLILESASTNQTSMYLCASSGSRGSVNTEAFFGQGTRLTVV.

The genes are TRBV30 and TRBJ1-3; D is uncertain. The CDR3 loop spans 15 amino acids. V was shortened by 1 base and J by 9 bases, with 19 bases between the two germline ends. The germline V gene has CDR1 GTSNPN and CDR2 SVGIG (reference sequence). As DNA, the CDR3 is TGTGCCTGGAGTGCTACGGGATCCACTCGCCGCACCATATATTTT. The encoded protein is CAWSATGSTRRTIYF.

V usage is TRBV2 and J usage is TRBJ1-1, with unresolved D. The germline V gene has CDR1 SNHLY and CDR2 FYNNEI. This CDR3 is 13 amino acids long. V lost 4 bases and J lost 12, with 18 bases in between. CDR3: CASSVRPDARSFF. The CDR3, as DNA: TGTGCCAGCAGTGTTCGCCCCGACGCCCGTTCTTTCTTT.